These 32 T cell receptor beta chains came from one sample sequenced in a study of cytomegalovirus exposure and HLA in healthy donors. 13 Jbeta primers and 60 Vbeta primers were used for the PCR. Data came from immunoSEQ multiplex PCR; TCRdb stores just in-frame clones and leaves some out. The specimen's table records 45,000 to 60,000 clones. The specimen was PBMCs. All receptors derive from a woman between 40 and 55 years old in good health and CMV-seronegative.

This chain joins TRBV28 and TRBJ1-2; no firm D call. CDR1 MDHEN and CDR2 SYDVKM come from the germline V gene. The CDR3 has 11 residues. Trimming shortened V by 6 bases and J by 8 bases, and 10 bases separated the two germline ends. CDR3 DNA sequence: TGTGCCAGCAGCCTTTTGACAGGCTACACCTTC. It specifies CASSLLTGYTF.

The J gene is TRBJ2-1, the V gene TRBV10-3; 9 positions agree with TRBD2. The J segment lost 7 bases and the V segment lost 3 bases, leaving 4 bases of the junction unmatched. CDR1 is ENHRY and CDR2 is SYGVKD in the germline V gene. This CDR3 region has 14 residues. The CDR3 here is CAISDLAGVNEQFF. CDR3 DNA sequence: TGTGCCATCAGTGACTTAGCGGGAGTAAATGAGCAGTTCTTC.

This sequence joins TRBV2 and TRBJ1-1, with 7 positions matching TRBD1. Germline V gene lookup returns CDR1 SNHLY and CDR2 FYNNEI. J was trimmed by 2 bases and V by 11 bases; bases with no gene match: 8. The CDR3 has 13 residues. This CDR3 reads CAGSGTVNTEAFF. The CDR3 nucleotides are TGTGCCGGCTCTGGGACAGTAAACACTGAAGCTTTCTTT.

J is TRBJ2-5 and V is TRBV28; 14 bases map to TRBD2. This CDR3 region has 15 residues. The germline V gene encodes CDR1 MDHEN and CDR2 SYDVKM. V trimming: 5 bases; J trimming: 5 bases; junction bases outside the gene matches: 4. CDR3 region: CASSPGLAGVETQYF. CDR3 coding DNA: TGTGCCAGCAGTCCGGGACTAGCGGGAGTGGAGACCCAGTACTTC.

The J gene is TRBJ2-3, the V gene TRBV30, with 10 bases matching TRBD2. The CDR3 consists of 14 residues. Germline V gene lookup returns CDR1 GTSNPN and CDR2 SVGIG (reference sequence). Trimming took 2 bases from V and 6 from J; bases not matched to a gene: 5. In DNA form, the CDR3 reads TGTGCCTGGAGTACAGCGGGGGGGGCGGATACGCAGTATTTT. It specifies CAWSTAGGADTQYF.

The chain carries TRBV11-2 and TRBJ2-7, with 7 positions matching TRBD2. Germline CDR1 is SGHAT and CDR2 is FQNNGV. Trimming removed 5 bases from V and 0 bases from J; junction bases left unmatched: 7. This CDR3 comprises 15 residues. The CDR3 region has the DNA TGTGCCAGCAGCCCCGGACTAGTCCTCTCCTACGAGCAGTACTTC. Amino acid sequence: CASSPGLVLSYEQYF. The full variable domain, in which reference TRBV11-2 and TRBJ2-7 provide the parts outside the CDR3, is EAGVAQSPRYKIIEKRQSVAFWCNPISGHATLYWYQQILGQGPKLLIQFQNNGVVDDSQLPKDRFSAERLKGVDSTLKIQPAKLEDSAVYLCASSPGLVLSYEQYFGPGTRLTVT.

The chain is built from TRBV9 and TRBJ1-4; D gene uncertain. The V gene's germline CDR1 is SGDLS and CDR2 YYNGEE. CDR3 length equals 14 residues. V lost 0 bases and J 11 bases, leaving 14 bases between the germline ends. The DNA for the CDR3 is TGTGCCAGCAGCGTAGGTGTAGGGAGTGGGAAACTGTTTTTT. Protein sequence: CASSVGVGSGKLFF.

The genes are TRBV30 and TRBJ1-6; D call uncertain. Trimming removed 5 bases from V and 10 bases from J, with 15 bases in between. The germline gives CDR1 GTSNPN, CDR2 SVGIG (reference sequence). This CDR3 is 13 amino acids long. In nucleotides, the CDR3 is TGTGCCTGGCGGAGCAATGGCTTCTCACCCCTCCACTTT. This gives the protein CAWRSNGFSPLHF.

This rearrangement joins TRBV6-5 to TRBJ2-7; maybe TRBD1 (6 bases). The CDR3 has 15 residues. Germline CDR1 reads MNHEY; CDR2 reads SVGAGI. The V and J ends lost 0 bases and 0 bases respectively, with 9 bases between them. CDR3 in amino acids: CASSYSGGISYEQYF. CDR3 sequence (DNA): TGTGCCAGCAGTTACTCAGGGGGTATCTCCTACGAGCAGTACTTC.

The chain has TRBV19 and TRBJ2-7; perhaps TRBD2 as D (6 bases). The length of the CDR3 is 14 residues. Per the germline V gene, CDR1 is LNHDA and CDR2 is SQIVND (reference sequence). Trimming took off 10 bases at V and 2 bases at J, with 18 bases between the two ends. The CDR3 DNA is TGTGCCACTGCACACAGTGGCGGGGCCTACGAGCAGTACTTC. It specifies CATAHSGGAYEQYF. Filled out from reference TRBV19 and TRBJ2-7, the complete variable domain reads DGGITQSPKYLFRKEGQNVTLSCEQNLNHDAMYWYRQDPGQGLRLIYYSQIVNDFQKGDIAEGYSVSREKKESFPLTVTSAQKNPTAFYLCATAHSGGAYEQYFGPGTRLTVT.

The chain joins TRBV18 to TRBJ2-7, with TRBD2 identical over 9 bases. The CDR3 consists of 16 residues. J was trimmed by 6 bases and V by 4 bases; bases with no gene match: 13. CDR1 and CDR2 from the germline V gene are KGHSH and LQKENI. CDR3 sequence: CASSQASGAAGGEQYF. The DNA for the CDR3 is TGTGCCAGCTCACAAGCTAGCGGGGCGGCCGGGGGCGAGCAGTACTTC.

This chain connects TRBV5-4 to TRBJ2-2; 8 bases map to TRBD1. The CDR3 covers 14 residues. CDR1 is SGHNT, CDR2 YYREEE, per germline (reference sequence). V trimming: 3 bases; J trimming: 6 bases; junction bases outside the gene matches: 4. The CDR3 DNA follows: TGTGCCAGCAGCTACCGGGACAGGTCCGGGGAGCTGTTTTTT. Its translation: CASSYRDRSGELFF.

The chain is built from TRBV28 and TRBJ1-6; D call uncertain. The CDR3 contains 14 residues. Per germline, CDR1 MDHEN and CDR2 SYDVKM. Trimming pared 3 bases from V and 5 bases from J, leaving 8 bases between. The CDR3 nucleotides are TGTGCCAGCAGTTTGGGAGAACATAATTCACCCCTCCACTTT. It encodes CASSLGEHNSPLHF.

The V gene is TRBV4-2, the J gene TRBJ2-1, with 12 bases aligning to TRBD2. The CDR3 is made up of 16 amino acids. The germline V gene encodes CDR1 LGHNA and CDR2 YNFKEQ. V was pared by 4 bases and J by 4 bases, with 5 bases of the junction left unmatched. The CDR3 sequence is CASSRWTSGIYNEQFF. The CDR3 nucleotides read TGTGCCAGCAGCCGTTGGACTAGCGGGATTTACAATGAGCAGTTCTTC.

The rearrangement joins TRBV19 to TRBJ2-1; the D is unclear. Deletions cut 1 base from V and 6 bases from J, with 13 bases between. This CDR3 is built from 15 residues. CDR1 and CDR2 from the germline V gene are LNHDA and SQIVND (reference sequence). The CDR3 coding sequence is TGTGCCAGTAGTATAGGGCCATTTCCGGGCAATGAGCAGTTCTTC. Amino acids: CASSIGPFPGNEQFF.

The rearrangement links TRBV7-8 to TRBJ2-7; 12 positions match TRBD2. Germline-derived CDR1 and CDR2 are SGHVS and FQNEAQ. The CDR3 is 16 amino acids. The V segment lost 4 bases and the J segment 2 bases; nucleotides outside the gene matches: 6. CDR3 in amino acids: CASSSLTSGSAYEQYF. As DNA, the CDR3 is TGTGCCAGCAGCTCACTGACTAGCGGGAGCGCCTACGAGCAGTACTTC. The full variable domain, completed using reference TRBV7-8 and TRBJ2-7, is GAGVSQSPRYKVAKRGQDVALRCDPISGHVSLFWYQQALGQGPEFLTYFQNEAQLDKSGLPSDRFFAERPEGSVSTLKIQRTQQEDSAVYLCASSSLTSGSAYEQYFGPGTRLTVT.

The chain joins TRBV7-8 to TRBJ1-2, with 7 positions matching TRBD1. The V gene's germline CDR1 is SGHVS and CDR2 FQNEAQ. With V trimmed by 3 bases and J by 3 bases, 4 bases remained unmatched. The CDR3 is made up of 14 amino acids. In DNA form, the CDR3 reads TGTGCCAGCAGCTTTGACAGGGAGGACTATGGCTACACCTTC. Encoded protein: CASSFDREDYGYTF.

The chain has TRBV6-1 and TRBJ1-4; the D gene is possibly TRBD1 (6 bases). Germline values: CDR1 MNHNS, CDR2 SASEGT. The CDR3 sequence is 14 residues long. Between the trimmed V and J ends, which lost 4 bases and 5 bases, there was a span of 11 bases. CDR3 sequence: CASSVGQSNEKLFF. Here the CDR3 DNA reads TGTGCCAGCAGTGTCGGACAGTCAAATGAAAAACTGTTTTTT.

The V and J genes are TRBV7-6 and TRBJ2-1, with D unclear. The V gene's germline CDR1 is SGHVS and CDR2 FNYEAQ. Trimming cost V 3 bases and J 3 bases, with 3 bases left between them. The length of the CDR3 is 12 residues. The DNA for the CDR3 is TGTGCCAGCAGCTTGAGCTACAATGAGCAGTTCTTC. Its protein is CASSLSYNEQFF.

The V and J genes are TRBV11-2 and TRBJ1-2, with 7 bases aligning to TRBD1. This CDR3 has 14 amino acids. The germline gives CDR1 SGHAT, CDR2 FQNNGV. J was trimmed by 3 bases and V by 5 bases; bases with no gene match: 6. The CDR3 is CASSLGGTDYGYTF. CDR3 DNA: TGTGCCAGCAGCCTAGGCGGGACAGACTATGGCTACACCTTC.

The V gene is TRBV7-8, the J gene TRBJ2-7; a possible D gene is TRBD2 (6 bases). Trimming took 8 bases from V and 3 from J, leaving 11 bases between them. This CDR3 has 12 residues. From germline, CDR1 is SGHVS and CDR2 FQNEAQ. CDR3 protein: CASLGGSYEQYF. CDR3 DNA: TGTGCCAGCCTTGGGGGGAGCTACGAGCAGTACTTC.

The CDR3: CASSRRDRAGGYTF. The CDR3 DNA sequence: TGTGCCAGCAGTCGCCGGGACAGGGCTGGCGGCTACACCTTC. The chain combines TRBV6-5 with TRBJ1-2; 9 nucleotides agree with TRBD1. This CDR3 has 14 amino acids. Unmatched junction bases numbered 9, after V lost 5 bases and J lost 8 bases. Germline CDR1 and CDR2: MNHEY and SVGAGI.

This sequence joins TRBV6-1 and TRBJ2-2, with 7 positions matching TRBD1. Germline CDR1 MNHNS, CDR2 SASEGT. Trimming removed 3 bases from V and 7 bases from J; junction bases left unmatched: 14. This CDR3 has 17 amino acids. The chain's CDR3 is CASSDEYLTGPLGELFF. In DNA, the CDR3 is TGTGCCAGCAGTGACGAATATTTGACAGGGCCTCTCGGGGAGCTGTTTTTT.

The chain couples TRBV11-2 to TRBJ1-2, with no clear D. This CDR3 has 14 amino acids. CDR1 and CDR2 from the germline V gene are SGHAT and FQNNGV. Trimming left V 3 bases short and J 3 bases short, with 11 bases between. The CDR3 DNA follows: TGTGCCAGCAGCTTCAATAGCGGGGACTATGGCTACACCTTC. This encodes CASSFNSGDYGYTF.

The chain recombines TRBV4-3 with TRBJ2-7; tentative D call: TRBD1 (5 bases). The CDR3 totals 14 residues. Germline V gives CDR1 LGHNA, CDR2 YSLEER. Trimming removed 1 base at V and 7 bases at J, with 14 bases between. CDR3 nucleotide sequence: TGCGCCAGCAGCCAAGTCCCCAGGGCAAGGGAGCAGTACTTC. It encodes CASSQVPRAREQYF.

The chain combines TRBV30 with TRBJ2-5; perhaps TRBD1 as D (6 bases). The length of the CDR3 is 13 residues. The V gene's germline CDR1 is GTSNPN and CDR2 SVGIG (reference sequence). The V end lost 0 bases, the J end lost 4 bases, and 9 bases lay between the germline ends. CDR3 DNA: TGTGCCTGGAGTGTGGGGGCGGGAGAGACCCAGTACTTC. Translated, it gives CAWSVGAGETQYF.

V gene TRBV28 combines with J gene TRBJ2-7; perhaps TRBD2 as D (6 bases). The germline gives CDR1 MDHEN, CDR2 SYDVKM. Trimming took 7 bases from V and 6 from J, leaving 13 bases between them. The CDR3 has 12 amino acids. CDR3 amino acids: CASTGRGTEQYF. The DNA for the CDR3 is TGTGCCAGCACTGGACGGGGGACCGAGCAGTACTTC.

The chain joins TRBV30 to TRBJ2-2; TRBD2 is a possible D gene (5 bases). The V end lost 0 bases, the J end lost 6 bases, and 5 bases lay between the germline ends. The CDR3 runs to 12 residues. From germline, CDR1 is GTSNPN and CDR2 SVGIG (reference sequence). DNA of the CDR3: TGTGCCTGGAGTGTCGGGGCCGGGGAGCTGTTTTTT. Translation gives CAWSVGAGELFF. Full variable domain (missing parts from reference TRBV30 and TRBJ2-2): SQTIHQWPATLVQPVGSPLSLECTVEGTSNPNLYWYRQAAGRGLQLLFYSVGIGQISSEVPQNLSASRPQDRQFILSSKKLLLSDSGFYLCAWSVGAGELFFGEGSRLTVL.

The chain has TRBV7-6 and TRBJ1-2, with 9 nucleotides matching TRBD1. The CDR3 sequence is 13 residues long. Trimming removed 3 bases from V and 8 bases from J; junction bases left unmatched: 4. Germline V lookup: CDR1 SGHVS, CDR2 FNYEAQ. The chain's CDR3 is CASSLDRGGGYTF. In nucleotides, the CDR3 is TGTGCCAGCAGCTTGGACAGGGGTGGAGGCTACACCTTC.

The chain has TRBV19 and TRBJ2-1; 7 bases match TRBD1. Trimming took 5 bases from V and 13 from J; bases not matched to a gene: 11. The CDR3 sequence is 13 residues long. The germline V gene encodes CDR1 LNHDA and CDR2 SQIVND (reference sequence). CDR3 DNA: TGTGCCAGTAGTGGGGGCCGAGGGGGCGCACAGTTCTTC. Protein product: CASSGGRGGAQFF.

CDR3 region: CASSEVGAGTPQYF. The DNA of the CDR3 is TGTGCCAGCAGTGAAGTCGGAGCTGGGACTCCCCAGTACTTC. The chain employs TRBV6-1 and TRBJ2-7, with a weak D call TRBD2 (6 bases). V gave up 1 base and J gave up 10 bases, with 17 bases separating them. Germline V gene sequence: CDR1 MNHNS, CDR2 SASEGT. The CDR3 is made up of 14 amino acids.

The chain carries TRBV30 and TRBJ2-7; 8 bases are shared with TRBD1. This CDR3 is 14 amino acids long. From germline, CDR1 is GTSNPN and CDR2 SVGIG (reference sequence). V lost 5 bases to trimming and J lost 6 bases; unmatched junction nucleotides: 12. CDR3 DNA: TGTGCCTGGCCAGAGGGACAGGATGGAGGCGAGCAGTACTTC. Translated: CAWPEGQDGGEQYF.